A single sample is the source of the 15 T cell receptor beta chains below, sequenced in a study of T cell responses to AZD1222 COVID-19 vaccine. Using immunoSEQ multiplex PCR, the repertoire was profiled, and TCRdb retains in-frame clones only, with some absent. The sample consists of about 120,000 clones, roughly nine tenths of them appearing once. This specimen consisted of peripheral blood, obtained on day 0 of AZD1222 vaccination. The receptor set was obtained from an adult in good health.

The rearrangement uses TRBV28 and TRBJ2-5; 14 bases map to TRBD2. The germline CDR1 and CDR2 sequences are MDHEN and SYDVKM. The J segment lost 7 bases and the V segment lost 3 bases, leaving 7 bases of the junction unmatched. The CDR3 sequence is 16 residues long. CDR3 DNA: TGTGCCAGCAGTTTTGGGACTAGCGGGAGAGAGGTGACCCAGTACTTC. Its translation is CASSFGTSGREVTQYF.

This clone is a singleton in its sample. The chain has TRBV25-1 and TRBJ1-2; D unclear. Per germline, CDR1 MGHDK and CDR2 SYGVNS. Trimming stripped 1 base from V and 3 bases from J, with 9 bases between. This CDR3 region has 14 residues. The CDR3 protein is CASSESGQYYGYTF. DNA for the CDR3: TGTGCCAGCAGTGAATCCGGGCAGTACTATGGCTACACCTTC.

V is TRBV5-4 and J is TRBJ1-1, with D perhaps TRBD1 (5 bases). This CDR3 spans 15 amino acids. The germline V gene encodes CDR1 SGHNT and CDR2 YYREEE (reference sequence). Trimming pared 0 bases from V and 2 bases from J, leaving 11 bases between. The CDR3 protein is CASSLEVGANTEAFF. CDR3 nucleotide sequence: TGTGCCAGCAGCTTGGAGGTAGGGGCAAACACTGAAGCTTTCTTT.

The CDR3 here is CASRDRGSGNTIYF. The CDR3 nucleotides are TGTGCCAGCAGGGACCGGGGGTCTGGAAACACCATATATTTT. This chain connects TRBV5-6 to TRBJ1-3, with D possibly matching TRBD1 (5 bases). CDR1 is SGHDT and CDR2 is YYEEEE in the germline V gene. The V gene lost 5 bases and the J gene lost 1 base, with 10 bases spanning the gap. CDR3 length equals 14 residues.

The chain combines TRBV12-5 with TRBJ1-1; D gene uncertain. V was shortened by 0 bases and J by 6 bases, with 14 bases between the two germline ends. Germline V lookup: CDR1 LGHNT, CDR2 FRNRAP. The CDR3 is 15 residues long. The CDR3 protein is CASGLVLGRGSEAFF. The CDR3 nucleotides read TGTGCTAGTGGTTTGGTACTAGGAAGAGGGTCTGAAGCTTTCTTT.

V gene TRBV12-5 combines with J gene TRBJ2-5; TRBD2 agrees at 11 bases. The germline V gene has CDR1 LGHNT and CDR2 FRNRAP. This CDR3 contains 16 residues. V shed 3 bases and J 0 bases; nucleotides not matched to a gene: 3. The CDR3 DNA reads TGTGCTAGTGGTTTCCAACTAGCGGGGGACCAAGAGACCCAGTACTTC. Its protein product is CASGFQLAGDQETQYF.

V and J are TRBV6-6 and TRBJ2-7; tentative D call: TRBD2 (5 bases). CDR1 and CDR2 from the germline V gene are MNHNY and SVGAGI (reference sequence). This CDR3 has 13 residues. Deletions cut 6 bases from V and 3 bases from J, with 12 bases between. The CDR3 region is CASSLPGGYEQYF. The CDR3 nucleotides are TGTGCCAGCAGCTTACCCGGAGGCTACGAGCAGTACTTC.

The chain is built from TRBV5-6 and TRBJ1-2; D is unresolved. The CDR3 has 15 residues. Germline V gene data show CDR1 as SGHDT and CDR2 as YYEEEE. V gave up 6 bases and J gave up 4 bases, with 19 bases separating them. CDR3 nucleotide sequence: TGTGCCAGCAACCCGGGCCCCGGGGTCATCTATGGCTACACCTTC. This gives the protein CASNPGPGVIYGYTF.

The rearrangement uses TRBV9 and TRBJ2-1; 12 nucleotides match TRBD1. The V gene's germline CDR1 is SGDLS and CDR2 YYNGEE. J lost 7 bases, V lost 3 bases, and 5 bases had no gene match. The length of the CDR3 is 15 residues. CDR3 residues: CASSAGTGGVNEQFF. DNA of the CDR3: TGTGCCAGCAGCGCCGGGACAGGGGGCGTTAATGAGCAGTTCTTC.

This clone showed up just a few times. The gene calls are TRBV2 and TRBJ1-1; tentatively, D is TRBD1 (5 bases). In germline, CDR1 is SNHLY, CDR2 FYNNEI. The germline V and J ends were trimmed by 6 bases and 5 bases, with 13 bases remaining between them. The CDR3 spans 13 residues. CDR3 sequence reads: CASRGRGRTEAFF. The CDR3, as DNA: TGTGCCAGCAGGGGGCGGGGGAGGACTGAAGCTTTCTTT.

The table lists this clone with a count of one. The chain combines TRBV24-1 with TRBJ2-1; 14 bases match TRBD2. The CDR3 is 18 amino acids. Germline-derived CDR1 and CDR2 are KGHDR and SFDVKD. V lost 0 bases and J lost 6; bases outside the gene matches: 6. The CDR3 DNA is TGTGCCACCAGTGATTTGCCGGGACTAGCGGGAGTCGGCAATGAGCAGTTCTTC. Translated, it gives CATSDLPGLAGVGNEQFF.

This rearrangement joins TRBV19 to TRBJ1-2; D unclear. Germline CDR1 reads LNHDA; CDR2 reads SQIVND (reference sequence). With 7 bases removed from V and 4 bases from J, the gap between germline ends came to 19 bases. This CDR3 is built from 15 residues. The CDR3 DNA sequence: TGTGCCAGTACCCCAAACTGGGCAGCCCCCTATGGCTACACCTTC. This gives the protein CASTPNWAAPYGYTF.

CDR3 in DNA: TGTGCCAGCAGCGTAGGACTAGCGGGCTCCTACGAGCAGTACTTC. It codes for CASSVGLAGSYEQYF. The J gene is TRBJ2-7, the V gene TRBV9; the match to TRBD2 covers 10 bases. J lost 0 bases, V lost 0 bases, and 0 bases had no gene match. The CDR3 length is 15 residues. CDR1 is SGDLS, CDR2 YYNGEE, per germline. Full variable domain (rest looked up from reference TRBV9 and TRBJ2-7): DSGVTQTPKHLITATGQRVTLRCSPRSGDLSVYWYQQSLDQGLQFLIQYYNGEERAKGNILERFSAQQFPDLHSELNLSSLELGDSALYFCASSVGLAGSYEQYFGPGTRLTVT.

Worth noting for this clone: Other nucleotide sequences from this sample produce the same CDR3. CDR3 nucleotides: TGTGCCAGCAGTTCTCTGGCCACCGGGGAGCTGTTTTTT. This codes for CASSSLATGELFF. The rearrangement links TRBV12-3 or TRBV12-4 to TRBJ2-2; D is unclear. Trimming shortened V by 4 bases and J by 4 bases, and 7 bases separated the two germline ends. The CDR3 loop spans 13 amino acids.

This chain's CDR3 is CASSQRDRGTEAFF. The CDR3 DNA follows: TGTGCCAGCAGCCAGAGGGACAGGGGCACTGAAGCTTTCTTT. This sequence joins TRBV3-1 (or the pseudogene TRBV3-2) and TRBJ1-1, with 10 bases identical to TRBD1. The V segment lost 3 bases and the J segment 4 bases; nucleotides outside the gene matches: 2. This CDR3 is 14 amino acids long. The germline CDR1 and CDR2 sequences are LGHDT and YNNKEL (reference sequence).